The 25 T cell receptor beta chains reported below all come from one sample, sequenced in a study of type 1 regulatory T cells. No cognate antigen is known for these TCRs. One entry per CDR3 protein results from TCRdb running MiXCR on the reads. Found here are about 59,000 distinct CDR3 sequences, 62% of them singletons; the top ten hold less than 2%. Source material: cultured non-Tr1 T cells, either the whole culture or a sorted T cell fraction (not recorded which). The receptors come from a human donor in good health.

This clonotype was counted only a few times. The rearrangement uses TRBV7-2 and TRBJ2-7; D unresolved. The CDR3 covers 14 residues. The V end lost 5 bases, the J end lost 2 bases, and 13 bases lay between the germline ends. The V gene's germline CDR1 is SGHTA and CDR2 FQGNSA. CDR3 loop: CASSLTRGPYEQYF. CDR3 coding DNA: TGTGCCAGCAGCCTAACAAGAGGCCCCTACGAGCAGTACTTC.

Of note for this clonotype: The junction departs from the called germline gene at one end, perhaps through a read error. This chain joins TRBV20-1 and TRBJ2-3; possibly TRBD1 or TRBD2 for D (5 bases each). This CDR3 is built from 15 residues. Germline CDR1 reads DFQATT; CDR2 reads SNEGSKA (reference sequence). CDR3 DNA: TGCAGTGCTAGAGATTTGGGGGAGAGCCCCCATACGCGGTATTTT. The encoded protein is CSARDLGESPHTRYF.

Regarding this clonotype: A read error may account for a junction end that differs from germline. The chain is built from TRBV2 and TRBJ2-1, with 13 positions matching TRBD2. The CDR3 totals 11 residues. The V gene's germline CDR1 is SNHLY and CDR2 FYNNEI. CDR3 nucleotides: TGTGCCAGCAAACGGACTAGCGGGAGAATCTTC. Its translation: CASKRTSGRIF.

V is TRBV18 and J is TRBJ2-7, with no clear D. V lost 0 bases and J lost 5, with 8 bases in between. CDR1 and CDR2 from the germline V gene are KGHSH and LQKENI. The CDR3 extends over 13 amino acids. The CDR3 spells CASSPPTMHEQYF. The CDR3 DNA reads as TGTGCCAGCTCACCACCTACTATGCACGAGCAGTACTTC.

For this clonotype: The limits of the CDR3 on the DNA are not certain, so only TCRdb's listed CDR3 is given. The V and J genes are TRBV11-1 and TRBJ1-1. From germline, CDR1 is SGHAT and CDR2 FQDESV (reference sequence). The CDR3 length equals 13 residues, ends included. The CDR3: CASSLVVGGGTFF.

The gene calls are TRBV15 and TRBJ1-1; D remains ambiguous. The germline V gene has CDR1 LNHNV and CDR2 YYDKDF (reference sequence). V was trimmed by 0 bases and J by 5 bases, leaving 10 bases between them. This CDR3 spans 14 amino acids. In nucleotides, the CDR3 is TGTGCCACCAGCAGAGATATTGTGGGAACTGAAGCTTTCTTT. The encoded protein is CATSRDIVGTEAFF.

This clonotype turned up a few times. The rearrangement links TRBV12-5 to TRBJ2-5, with D possibly being TRBD2 (6 bases). The V end lost 5 bases, the J end lost 5 bases, and 12 bases lay between the germline ends. Per germline, CDR1 LGHNT and CDR2 FRNRAP. The CDR3 length is 13 residues. CDR3 bases: TGTGCTAGTGGTACCTGGGCGGGGGAGACCCAGTACTTC. Translating it yields CASGTWAGETQYF.

The rearrangement joins TRBV20-1 to TRBJ2-5, with TRBD2 matching 15 bases. The CDR3 is made up of 17 amino acids. Germline CDR1 is DFQATT and CDR2 is SNEGSKA (reference sequence). V gave up 6 bases and J gave up 0 bases; unmatched junction bases: 8. The CDR3: CSANGLAGGPDQETQYF. The CDR3, as DNA: TGCAGTGCAAATGGACTAGCGGGAGGGCCGGACCAAGAGACCCAGTACTTC.

The gene calls are TRBV7-2 and TRBJ1-5; a weak D match, TRBD1 (5 bases). Trimming took 0 bases from V and 9 from J, leaving 9 bases between them. This CDR3 is built from 13 residues. Germline lookup yields CDR1 SGHTA and CDR2 FQGNSA. CDR3 region: CASSLAGTAPQHF. The CDR3 nucleotides are TGTGCCAGCAGCTTAGCAGGGACGGCGCCCCAGCATTTT.

The chain combines TRBV27 with TRBJ1-1; no firm D call. Trimming took off 1 base at V and 4 bases at J, with 10 bases between the two ends. The CDR3 has 14 residues. Per the germline V gene, CDR1 is MNHEY and CDR2 is SMNVEV (reference sequence). The CDR3 coding sequence is TGTGCCAGCAGTTTATATGGGAGTCGCACTGAAGCTTTCTTT. This gives the protein CASSLYGSRTEAFF.

In this sample, this clonotype turned up once. This rearrangement joins TRBV10-3 to TRBJ1-2; TRBD1 might be the D (5 bases). Trimming shortened V by 6 bases and J by 1 base, and 9 bases separated the two germline ends. Per germline, CDR1 ENHRY and CDR2 SYGVKD. The CDR3 is 13 amino acids. CDR3 in amino acids: CAISPGVNYGYTF. Written as DNA, the CDR3 is TGTGCCATCAGCCCGGGGGTTAACTATGGCTACACCTTC.

This chain connects TRBV5-6 to TRBJ2-7; D remains unclear. Germline V CDR1 and CDR2: SGHDT, YYEEEE. The CDR3 runs 12 residues. The germline V and J ends were trimmed by 1 base and 7 bases, with 9 bases remaining between them. The CDR3 loop reads CASSLKGWEQYF. CDR3 DNA: TGTGCCAGCAGCTTGAAGGGTTGGGAGCAGTACTTC. The variable domain in full, completed from reference TRBV5-6 and TRBJ2-7, reads DAGVTQSPTHLIKTRGQQVTLRCSPKSGHDTVSWYQQALGQGPQFIFQYYEEEERQRGNFPDRFSGHQFPNYSSELNVNALLLGDSALYLCASSLKGWEQYFGPGTRLTVT.

This clonotype was seen more than once but under ten times. The chain joins TRBV10-2 to TRBJ2-5; D is tentatively TRBD1 or TRBD2 (5 bases each). In germline, CDR1 is WSHSY, CDR2 SAAADI. The CDR3 is 15 residues long. Trimming cost V 1 base and J 1 base, with 10 bases left between them. The CDR3 DNA reads as TGCGCCAGCAGTGAGTTCCCGGGACCCCAAGAGACCCAGTACTTC. The encoded protein is CASSEFPGPQETQYF.

V gene TRBV12-3 or TRBV12-4 combines with J gene TRBJ1-4; weak D call: TRBD1 (6 bases). Trimming took 6 bases from V and 3 from J, leaving 11 bases between them. CDR3 length: 14 residues. CDR3 region: CASSQGHANEKLFF. In nucleotides, the CDR3 is TGTGCCAGCAGCCAGGGGCATGCTAATGAAAAACTGTTTTTT.

This rearrangement joins TRBV7-6 to TRBJ2-1, with TRBD1 matching over 11 bases. CDR3 length: 15 amino acids. The V gene end was trimmed by 5 bases and the J gene end by 5 bases; junction bases not matched to a gene: 5. Germline CDR1 is SGHVS and CDR2 is FNYEAQ. CDR3 in DNA: TGTGCCAGCAGCCAAGCGGGACAGGGGGACAATGAGCAGTTCTTC. It is translated as CASSQAGQGDNEQFF.

This clonotype occurred a few times. The rearrangement joins TRBV29-1 to TRBJ1-3; the D is unclear. CDR3 length: 12 residues. Trimming pared 5 bases from V and 3 bases from J, leaving 8 bases between. Looked up from germline, CDR1 is SQVTM and CDR2 is ANQGSEA. The CDR3 loop is CSVQQNGNTIYF. The CDR3 DNA reads TGCAGCGTTCAGCAGAATGGAAACACCATATATTTT.

This clonotype was recorded a few times. The chain links TRBV6-1 to TRBJ2-7; D uncertain. The ends were cut back, 3 bases at V and 0 bases at J, with 6 bases in the middle. The CDR3 contains 13 residues. Per the germline V gene, CDR1 is MNHNS and CDR2 is SASEGT. CDR3 in DNA: TGTGCCAGCAGTGAGACGGCCTCCTACGAGCAGTACTTC. Its protein product is CASSETASYEQYF.

CDR3 protein: CASTGIGGRTGNYGYTF. The DNA of the CDR3 is TGTGCCAGCACCGGAATTGGGGGGAGGACGGGGAACTATGGCTACACCTTC. The rearrangement links TRBV25-1 to TRBJ1-2, with D possibly being TRBD1 (5 bases). The CDR3 consists of 17 residues. Looked up from germline, CDR1 is MGHDK and CDR2 is SYGVNS. Trimming shortened V by 7 bases and J by 2 bases, and 23 bases separated the two germline ends.

This clonotype appeared a few times. The CDR3 spells CASSPLQGSYEQYF. The CDR3 nucleotides are TGTGCCAGCTCACCCTTGCAGGGTTCCTACGAGCAGTACTTC. The chain is built from TRBV18 and TRBJ2-7, with D perhaps TRBD1 (5 bases). Germline V CDR1 and CDR2: KGHSH, LQKENI. The germline V and J ends were trimmed by 3 bases and 1 base, with 10 bases remaining between them. The CDR3 is 14 amino acids. Drawing the rest from reference TRBV18 and TRBJ2-7, the complete variable domain is NAGVMQNPRHLVRRRGQEARLRCSPMKGHSHVYWYRQLPEEGLKFMVYLQKENIIDESGMPKERFSAEFPKEGPSILRIQQVVRGDSAAYFCASSPLQGSYEQYFGPGTRLTVT.

The table lists this clonotype with a few counts. The chain uses TRBV29-1 and TRBJ1-1; 8 nucleotides line up with TRBD1. This CDR3 comprises 14 residues. The germline gives CDR1 SQVTM, CDR2 ANQGSEA. Trimming removed 7 bases from V and 4 bases from J; junction bases left unmatched: 11. As DNA, the CDR3 is TGCAGCGCTGGGAAGGACAGGGAGGGCACTGAAGCTTTCTTT. Translated, it gives CSAGKDREGTEAFF.

The rearrangement links TRBV5-4 to TRBJ2-1; the D gene is possibly TRBD2 (5 bases). CDR3 size: 12 residues. The ends were cut back, 0 bases at V and 9 bases at J, with 7 bases in the middle. Germline CDR1 reads SGHNT; CDR2 reads YYREEE (reference sequence). CDR3 sequence (DNA): TGTGCCAGCAGCTTGGTGGCGGGTGAGCAGTTCTTC. Amino acid sequence: CASSLVAGEQFF.

The table lists this clonotype with a few counts. CDR3 bases: TGTGCCAGCAGCTTCGGACTAGCGATCTCCTACGAGCAGTACTTC. It codes for CASSFGLAISYEQYF. The chain is built from TRBV11-2 and TRBJ2-7; the match to TRBD2 covers 9 bases. The junction had 3 bases not matched to a gene; V was cut back by 3 bases and J by 0 bases. The germline V gene has CDR1 SGHAT and CDR2 FQNNGV. The CDR3 consists of 15 residues.

This clonotype appeared a few times. The chain couples TRBV27 to TRBJ1-1; no definite D call. This CDR3 contains 14 residues. CDR1 MNHEY and CDR2 SMNVEV come from the germline V gene (reference sequence). V lost 3 bases to trimming and J lost 6 bases, with 14 bases between them. DNA of the CDR3: TGTGCCAGCAGTTTTACTGTGGGGAGGGCTGAAGCTTTCTTT. As protein: CASSFTVGRAEAFF.

This clonotype was counted a single time. The gene calls are TRBV27 and TRBJ2-5; 9 bases line up with TRBD1. Unmatched junction bases numbered 7, after V lost 4 bases and J lost 10 bases. Germline CDR1 MNHEY, CDR2 SMNVEV (reference sequence). The CDR3 totals 13 residues. The CDR3 DNA is TGTGCCAGCAGTTCTGACAGGGGGAGTCGCCAGTACTTC. Its protein product is CASSSDRGSRQYF.

This chain connects TRBV12-3 or TRBV12-4 to TRBJ2-1, with 11 bases matching TRBD2. The CDR3 spans 17 residues. Trimming at V came to 5 bases and at J to 1 base, leaving 7 bases not matched to a gene. The CDR3 sequence is CASSRRTSGFSYNEQFF. CDR3 coding DNA: TGTGCCAGCAGTAGAAGGACTAGCGGGTTTTCCTACAATGAGCAGTTCTTC.